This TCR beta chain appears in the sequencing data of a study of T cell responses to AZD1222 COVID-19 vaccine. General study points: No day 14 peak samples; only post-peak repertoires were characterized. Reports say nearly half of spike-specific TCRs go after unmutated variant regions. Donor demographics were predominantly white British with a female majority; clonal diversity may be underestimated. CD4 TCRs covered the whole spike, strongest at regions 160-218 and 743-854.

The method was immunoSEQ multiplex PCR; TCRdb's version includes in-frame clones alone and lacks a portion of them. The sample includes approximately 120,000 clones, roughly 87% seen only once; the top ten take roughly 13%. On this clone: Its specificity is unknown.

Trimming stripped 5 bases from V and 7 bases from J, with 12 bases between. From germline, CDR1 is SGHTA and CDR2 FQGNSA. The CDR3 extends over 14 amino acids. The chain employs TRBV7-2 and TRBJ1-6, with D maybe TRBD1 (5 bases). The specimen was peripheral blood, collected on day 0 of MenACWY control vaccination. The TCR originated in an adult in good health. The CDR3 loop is CASSRRGRNSPLHF. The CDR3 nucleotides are TGTGCCAGCAGCCGGCGGGGCAGGAATTCACCCCTCCACTTT.